The rows below give T cell receptor beta chains drawn from one sample of a study of CD8+ T cells in alopecia areata. Repertoires were generated with immunoSEQ multiplex PCR, while TCRdb's copy carries only in-frame clones and drops some. The profile shows fewer than 110,000 clones, about nine tenths of them singletons. Sequenced here: CD8+ T cells sorted from blood, sampled at approximately week 34, from a patient treated with tofacitinib. Receptors were obtained from a human donor with alopecia areata. The CDR3 runs from the conserved cysteine through the conserved F or W. D genes are given only for firm matches. The listing skips clone size in some rows; elsewhere it reads once, few, many or a size class.

abundance	v_gene	j_gene	d_gene	CDR3aa	CDR3nt
-	TRBV30	TRBJ2-1	-	CAWLAVNYNEQFF	TGTGCCTGGTTAGCGGTGAACTACAATGAGCAGTTCTTC
-	TRBV29-1	TRBJ2-7	-	CSVGSGGPLYYEQYF	TGCAGCGTCGGGTCCGGGGGGCCCCTTTACTACGAGCAGTACTTC
few	TRBV7-9	TRBJ2-7	-	CASSGGLSEQYF	TGTGCCAGCAGCGGGGGGTTGAGCGAGCAGTACTTC
-	TRBV2	TRBJ2-3	-	CASTGQGLAGSSTDTQYF	TGTGCCAGTACTGGACAGGGCCTAGCGGGGTCTAGCACAGATACGCAGTATTTT
-	TRBV7-8	TRBJ2-7	-	CASSLGHMGNLSYEQYF	TGTGCCAGCAGCTTAGGGCATATGGGGAACCTCTCCTACGAGCAGTACTTC
medium-sized	TRBV7-9	TRBJ2-7	-	CASSPRQAPYEQYF	TGTGCCAGCAGCCCGCGACAGGCCCCCTACGAGCAGTACTTC
-	TRBV7-6	TRBJ2-7	-	CASSLEGSEQYF	TGTGCCAGCAGCTTAGAGGGGTCCGAGCAGTACTTC
-	TRBV7-6	TRBJ2-7	-	CASSSGGGDEQYF	TGTGCCAGCAGCTCAGGGGGAGGAGACGAGCAGTACTTC
-	TRBV6-1	TRBJ2-7	-	CASSARTALEASSYEQYF	TGTGCCAGCAGTGCCCGGACAGCTCTTGAGGCGAGCTCCTACGAGCAGTACTTC
-	TRBV6-6	TRBJ2-3	-	CASSYSQRAPDTQYF	TGTGCCAGCAGTTACTCGCAGCGGGCCCCAGATACGCAGTATTTT
-	TRBV7-6	TRBJ2-3	TRBD1	CASSLGAGTGGTDTQYF	TGTGCCAGCAGCTTAGGTGCCGGGACAGGGGGCACAGATACGCAGTATTTT
-	TRBV27	TRBJ2-1	TRBD1	CASTWGQGAGEQFF	TGTGCCAGCACTTGGGGACAGGGGGCCGGGGAGCAGTTCTTC
-	TRBV9	TRBJ2-3	-	CASSPGGTDTQYF	TGTGCCAGCAGCCCCGGGGGCACAGATACGCAGTATTTT
-	TRBV20-1	TRBJ2-7	-	CSAILSDEQYF	TGCAGTGCTATATTATCGGACGAGCAGTACTTC
-	TRBV19	TRBJ2-3	TRBD2	CASKAYSGSTDTQYF	TGTGCCAGTAAGGCGTATAGCGGGAGCACAGATACGCAGTATTTT
-	TRBV29-1	TRBJ2-2	-	CSSRRRDTGELFF	TGCAGCTCCCGGCGGAGGGACACCGGGGAGCTGTTTTTT
-	TRBV6-5	TRBJ1-2	-	CASWSYGYTF	TGTGCCAGCTGGTCCTATGGCTACACCTTC
-	TRBV29-1	TRBJ1-2	TRBD1	CSVAGGYGYTF	TGCAGCGTTGCAGGGGGCTATGGCTACACCTTC
once	TRBV15	TRBJ2-6	-	CATSRDRGYGANVLTF	TGTGCCACCAGCAGAGATAGAGGGTACGGGGCCAACGTCCTGACTTTC
-	TRBV27	TRBJ2-7	TRBD2	CASRPMVAGAYEQYF	TGTGCCAGCAGGCCGATGGTCGCGGGGGCCTACGAGCAGTACTTC
-	TRBV27	TRBJ1-2	-	CASSGLNVVGYTF	TGTGCCAGCAGTGGCCTTAACGTGGTTGGCTACACCTTC
-	TRBV6-6	TRBJ1-1	-	CASSSQGYSTEAFF	TGTGCCAGCAGTTCACAGGGTTATAGCACTGAAGCTTTCTTT
few	TRBV29-1	TRBJ2-7	-	CSVEADYEQYF	TGCAGCGTTGAGGCAGACTACGAGCAGTACTTC
-	TRBV6-5	TRBJ2-5	TRBD2	CASSYGGEETQYF	TGTGCCAGCAGTTACGGGGGGGAAGAGACCCAGTACTTC
-	TRBV7-3	TRBJ2-1	TRBD2	CASSPLAGGSYNEQFF	TGTGCCAGCAGCCCCCTAGCGGGAGGGTCCTACAATGAGCAGTTCTTC
-	TRBV14	TRBJ2-7	TRBD1	CASSRSGQGPEQYF	TGTGCCAGCAGCCGATCGGGACAGGGACCAGAGCAGTACTTC
-	TRBV6-5	TRBJ2-1	TRBD1	CASSRTGSYNEQFF	TGTGCCAGCAGTAGGACAGGTTCCTACAATGAGCAGTTCTTC
-	TRBV27	TRBJ1-2	TRBD1	CASSSGTGAIYGYTF	TGTGCCAGCAGTTCCGGGACAGGAGCCATCTATGGCTACACCTTC
-	TRBV19	TRBJ2-7	TRBD1	CASSLGGPYEQYF	TGTGCCAGTAGCTTAGGGGGCCCCTACGAGCAGTACTTC
-	TRBV4-2	TRBJ2-7	-	CASSQEELGTYEQYF	TGTGCCAGCAGCCAAGAAGAGCTGGGGACCTACGAGCAGTACTTC
once	TRBV5-1	TRBJ2-7	-	CASSPDSPYEQYF	TGCGCCAGCAGCCCCGACAGTCCCTACGAGCAGTACTTC
-	TRBV2	TRBJ1-1	-	CATLEGNTEAFF	TGTGCCACCCTCGAGGGGAACACTGAAGCTTTCTTT
-	TRBV15	TRBJ2-7	-	CATSTITSNEQYF	TGTGCCACCAGCACGATAACATCCAACGAGCAGTACTTC
-	TRBV14	TRBJ2-6	TRBD1	CASSQDKPGQGTGANVLTF	TGTGCCAGCAGCCAAGACAAACCGGGACAGGGGACCGGGGCCAACGTCCTGACTTTC
-	TRBV7-9	TRBJ2-7	TRBD1	CASSFRDRPYEQYF	TGTGCCAGCAGCTTCCGGGACAGACCCTACGAGCAGTACTTC
-	TRBV27	TRBJ1-1	-	CASSYRGGRNTEAFF	TGTGCCAGCAGCTACCGAGGCGGGCGGAACACTGAAGCTTTCTTT
-	TRBV15	TRBJ2-5	TRBD2	CATSRALAGQETQYF	TGTGCCACCAGCAGAGCGCTAGCGGGGCAAGAGACCCAGTACTTC
-	TRBV29-1	TRBJ1-1	-	CSVERGLDAEAFF	TGCAGCGTTGAACGAGGGCTCGACGCTGAAGCTTTCTTT
-	TRBV10-2	TRBJ2-5	TRBD2	CASSPDSLGRQETQYF	TGCGCCAGCAGTCCTGACAGCCTCGGGAGGCAAGAGACCCAGTACTTC
-	TRBV5-1	TRBJ2-3	TRBD2	CASSSGLAGGTDTQYF	TGCGCCAGCAGCTCCGGACTAGCGGGGGGAACAGATACGCAGTATTTT